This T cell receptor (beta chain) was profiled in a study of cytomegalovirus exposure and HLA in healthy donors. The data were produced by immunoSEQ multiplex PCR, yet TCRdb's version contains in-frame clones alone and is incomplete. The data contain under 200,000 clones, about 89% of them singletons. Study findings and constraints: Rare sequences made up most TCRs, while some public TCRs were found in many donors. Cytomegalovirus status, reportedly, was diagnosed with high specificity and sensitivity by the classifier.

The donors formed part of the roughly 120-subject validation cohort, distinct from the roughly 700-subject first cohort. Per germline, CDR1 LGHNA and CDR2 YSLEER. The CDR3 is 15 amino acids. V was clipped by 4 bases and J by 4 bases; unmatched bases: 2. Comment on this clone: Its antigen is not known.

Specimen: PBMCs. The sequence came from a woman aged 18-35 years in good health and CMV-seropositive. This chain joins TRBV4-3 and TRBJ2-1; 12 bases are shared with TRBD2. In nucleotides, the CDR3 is TGCGCCAGCAGCCCAGGACTAGCGGGATACAATGAGCAGTTCTTC. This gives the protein CASSPGLAGYNEQFF.